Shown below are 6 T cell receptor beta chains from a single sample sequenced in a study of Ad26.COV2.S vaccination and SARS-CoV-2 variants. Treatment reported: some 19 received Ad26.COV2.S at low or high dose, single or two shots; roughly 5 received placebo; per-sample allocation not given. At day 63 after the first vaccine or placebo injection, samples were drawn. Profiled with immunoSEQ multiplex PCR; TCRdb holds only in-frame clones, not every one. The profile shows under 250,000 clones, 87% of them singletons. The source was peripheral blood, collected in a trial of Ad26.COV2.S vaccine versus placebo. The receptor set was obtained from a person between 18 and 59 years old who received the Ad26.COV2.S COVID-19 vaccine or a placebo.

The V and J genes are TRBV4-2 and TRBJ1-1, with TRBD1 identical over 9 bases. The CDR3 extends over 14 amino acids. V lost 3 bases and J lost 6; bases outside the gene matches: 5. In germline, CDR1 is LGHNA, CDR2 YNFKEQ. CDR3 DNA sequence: TGTGCCAGCAGCCACCGGGACAGGGAACCTGAAGCTTTCTTT. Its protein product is CASSHRDREPEAFF.

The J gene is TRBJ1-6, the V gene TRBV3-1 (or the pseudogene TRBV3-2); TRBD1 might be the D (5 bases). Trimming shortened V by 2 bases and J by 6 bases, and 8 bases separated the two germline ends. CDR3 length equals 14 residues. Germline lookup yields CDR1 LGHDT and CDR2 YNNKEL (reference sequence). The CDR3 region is CASSQQGGNSPLHF. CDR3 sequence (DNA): TGTGCCAGCAGCCAACAGGGTGGTAATTCACCCCTCCACTTT.

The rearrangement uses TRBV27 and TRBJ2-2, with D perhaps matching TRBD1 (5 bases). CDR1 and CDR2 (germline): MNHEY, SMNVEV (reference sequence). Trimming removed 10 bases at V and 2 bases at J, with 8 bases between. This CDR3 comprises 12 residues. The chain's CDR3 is CATQGNTGELFF. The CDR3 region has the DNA TGTGCCACCCAGGGTAACACCGGGGAGCTGTTTTTT.

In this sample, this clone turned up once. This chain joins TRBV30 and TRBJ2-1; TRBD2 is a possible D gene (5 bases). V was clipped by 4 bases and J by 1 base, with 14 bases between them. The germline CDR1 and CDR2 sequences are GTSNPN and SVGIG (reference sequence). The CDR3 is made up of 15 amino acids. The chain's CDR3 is CAWIPRAMSYNEQFF. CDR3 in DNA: TGTGCCTGGATTCCGCGGGCGATGTCCTACAATGAGCAGTTCTTC.

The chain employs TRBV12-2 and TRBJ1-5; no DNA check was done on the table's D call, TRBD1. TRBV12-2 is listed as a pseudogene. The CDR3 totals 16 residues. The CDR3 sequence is CASRGKGQEFNQPQHF. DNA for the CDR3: TGTGCAAGTCGCGGTAAGGGACAGGAGTTCAATCAGCCCCAGCATTTT.

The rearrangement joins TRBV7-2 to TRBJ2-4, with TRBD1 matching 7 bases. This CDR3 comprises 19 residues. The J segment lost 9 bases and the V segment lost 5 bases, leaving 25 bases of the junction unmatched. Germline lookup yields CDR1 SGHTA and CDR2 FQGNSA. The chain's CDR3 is CASSIPGRQGGLSQTIQYF. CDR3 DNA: TGTGCCAGCAGCATACCCGGCAGACAGGGCGGCTTATCCCAAACCATTCAGTACTTC.